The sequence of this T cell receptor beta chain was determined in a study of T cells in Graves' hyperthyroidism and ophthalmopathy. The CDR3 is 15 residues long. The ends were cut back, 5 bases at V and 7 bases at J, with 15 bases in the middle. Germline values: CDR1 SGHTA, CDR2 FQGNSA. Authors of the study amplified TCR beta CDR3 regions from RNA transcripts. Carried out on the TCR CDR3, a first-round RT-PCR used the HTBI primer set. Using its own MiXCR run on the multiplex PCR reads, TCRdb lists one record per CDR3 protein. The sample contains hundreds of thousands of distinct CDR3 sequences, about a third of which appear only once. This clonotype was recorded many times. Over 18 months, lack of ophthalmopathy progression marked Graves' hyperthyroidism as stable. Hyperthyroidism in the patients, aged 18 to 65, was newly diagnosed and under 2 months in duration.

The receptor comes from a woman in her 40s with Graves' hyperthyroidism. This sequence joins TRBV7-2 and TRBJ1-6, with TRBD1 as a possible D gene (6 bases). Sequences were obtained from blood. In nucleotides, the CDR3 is TGTGCCAGCAGCGGCTATACAGGACAGAATTCACCCCTCCACTTT. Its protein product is CASSGYTGQNSPLHF.